These 18 T cell receptor beta chains came from one sample sequenced in a study of T cell responses to AZD1222 COVID-19 vaccine. Assay: immunoSEQ multiplex PCR; the TCRdb copy retains only in-frame clones and omits some. The data hold roughly 180,000 clones, with 85% to 90% observed a single time. The sequenced sample was peripheral blood, obtained on day 0 of AZD1222 vaccination. The source is an adult in good health.

The chain joins TRBV11-3 to TRBJ2-2, with a tentative D call TRBD1 (5 bases). This CDR3 is 15 amino acids long. With 5 bases removed from V and 5 bases from J, the gap between germline ends came to 15 bases. Germline CDR1 is SGHNT and CDR2 is YENEEA. In DNA, the CDR3 is TGTGCCAGCAGCGATCAGGGCTTGGAGACCGGGGAGCTGTTTTTT. Protein product: CASSDQGLETGELFF.

The V gene is TRBV30, the J gene TRBJ1-2; D is ambiguous. V was cut by 3 bases and J by 4 bases, with 12 bases left in between. This CDR3 spans 13 amino acids. The V gene's germline CDR1 is GTSNPN and CDR2 SVGIG (reference sequence). The CDR3 spells CAWRQTGSYGYTF. In nucleotides, the CDR3 is TGTGCCTGGAGACAAACCGGGTCCTATGGCTACACCTTC.

In its sample, this clone was seen once. The CDR3 DNA follows: TGTGCCAGCAGCTGGGGGGAGGGGGCGAACACTGAAGCTTTCTTT. Protein sequence: CASSWGEGANTEAFF. The J gene is TRBJ1-1, the V gene TRBV5-4, with 7 bases that match TRBD1. There are 15 residues in the CDR3. Per germline, CDR1 SGHNT and CDR2 YYREEE (reference sequence). V shed 3 bases and J 1 base; nucleotides not matched to a gene: 6.

The chain uses TRBV6-5 and TRBJ2-7; TRBD1 agrees at 10 bases. CDR1 and CDR2 from the germline V gene are MNHEY and SVGAGI. The J segment lost 5 bases and the V segment lost 6 bases, leaving 10 bases of the junction unmatched. The CDR3 loop spans 15 amino acids. This CDR3 reads CASRQIGTGVDEQYF. DNA for the CDR3: TGTGCCAGCAGGCAAATCGGGACAGGGGTCGACGAGCAGTACTTC.

This clone came up once. The DNA of the CDR3 is TGTGCCAGCAGTGACACAGGGAACGCTTTCTTT. Translating gives CASSDTGNAFF. This chain connects TRBV2 to TRBJ1-1, with TRBD1 as a possible D gene (6 bases). The CDR3 length is 11 residues. In germline, CDR1 is SNHLY, CDR2 FYNNEI. V was pared by 3 bases and J by 11 bases, with 10 bases between. Full variable domain (outside the CDR3, taken from reference TRBV2 and TRBJ1-1): EPEVTQTPSHQVTQMGQEVILRCVPISNHLYFYWYRQILGQKVEFLVSFYNNEISEKSEIFDDQFSVERPDGSNFTLKIRSTKLEDSAMYFCASSDTGNAFFGQGTRLTVV.

In its sample, this clone ranks as medium-sized. The chain has TRBV6-4 and TRBJ2-2; D remains ambiguous. Germline values: CDR1 MRHNA, CDR2 SNTAGT. Trimming cost V 3 bases and J 3 bases, with 8 bases left between them. CDR3 length: 14 amino acids. CDR3 region: CASSEGVHTGELFF. The CDR3 DNA follows: TGTGCCAGCAGTGAAGGCGTACACACCGGGGAGCTGTTTTTT.

The rearrangement joins TRBV11-2 to TRBJ2-5; D is uncertain. The CDR3 sequence is 14 residues long. Germline V gene data show CDR1 as SGHAT and CDR2 as FQNNGV. With 3 bases removed from V and 2 bases from J, the gap between germline ends came to 10 bases. The CDR3: CASSLNGPQETQYF. CDR3 DNA sequence: TGTGCCAGCAGCTTGAACGGGCCGCAAGAGACCCAGTACTTC. The whole variable domain, remainder taken from reference TRBV11-2 and TRBJ2-5, is EAGVAQSPRYKIIEKRQSVAFWCNPISGHATLYWYQQILGQGPKLLIQFQNNGVVDDSQLPKDRFSAERLKGVDSTLKIQPAKLEDSAVYLCASSLNGPQETQYFGPGTRLLVL.

The chain recombines TRBV5-4 with TRBJ2-5; D uncertain. Germline CDR1 is SGHNT and CDR2 is YYREEE (reference sequence). V lost 0 bases and J lost 7, with 10 bases in between. This CDR3 comprises 13 residues. CDR3: CASSLGADGTQYF. CDR3 DNA: TGTGCCAGCAGCTTGGGAGCCGACGGGACCCAGTACTTC. The full variable domain, rest sourced from reference TRBV5-4 and TRBJ2-5, is ETGVTQSPTHLIKTRGQQVTLRCSSQSGHNTVSWYQQALGQGPQFIFQYYREEENGRGNFPPRFSGLQFPNYSSELNVNALELDDSALYLCASSLGADGTQYFGPGTRLLVL.

This clone was observed once. V and J are TRBV4-2 and TRBJ2-4, with D possibly being TRBD2 (6 bases). The length of the CDR3 is 15 residues. CDR1 is LGHNA, CDR2 YNFKEQ, per germline. V was trimmed by 4 bases and J by 8 bases, leaving 18 bases between them. The CDR3 sequence is CASSRGTGLGYIQYF. The CDR3 coding sequence is TGTGCCAGCAGCCGCGGGACCGGGCTTGGTTACATTCAGTACTTC.

The genes are TRBV7-2 and TRBJ1-4; 7 bases fit TRBD1. J lost 8 bases, V lost 1 base, and 4 bases had no gene match. This CDR3 is 14 amino acids long. CDR1 SGHTA and CDR2 FQGNSA come from the germline V gene. The CDR3 DNA is TGTGCCAGCAGCTTAGGAGGAGGGGGCGAAAAACTGTTTTTT. Its translation is CASSLGGGGEKLFF.

This clone occurred once. This rearrangement joins TRBV29-1 to TRBJ2-3, with D hard to call. CDR3 length: 15 residues. Trimming removed 0 bases from V and 0 bases from J, with 10 bases in between. The germline V gene has CDR1 SQVTM and CDR2 ANQGSEA. This CDR3 is CSVEDRDPSTDTQYF. CDR3 DNA sequence: TGCAGCGTTGAAGATCGCGACCCTAGCACAGATACGCAGTATTTT.

The rearrangement uses TRBV10-1 and TRBJ1-4; 8 nucleotides line up with TRBD1. Germline V gives CDR1 WNHNN, CDR2 SYGVQD (reference sequence). Germline trimming cut 6 bases from V and 2 bases from J; bases unmatched to any gene: 8. The CDR3 extends over 16 amino acids. The CDR3 region is CASRGAGGGTNEKLFF. CDR3 nucleotides: TGCGCCAGCAGAGGCGCAGGGGGCGGGACTAATGAAAAACTGTTTTTT.

The J gene is TRBJ2-3, the V gene TRBV9; 7 positions match TRBD2. Trimming removed 0 bases from V and 0 bases from J; junction bases left unmatched: 4. CDR3 length: 16 amino acids. Germline V gene lookup returns CDR1 SGDLS and CDR2 YYNGEE. CDR3 DNA sequence: TGTGCCAGCAGCGTAGTTGTCGGGGGGAGCACAGATACGCAGTATTTT. Translated: CASSVVVGGSTDTQYF. The variable domain in full, completed from reference TRBV9 and TRBJ2-3, reads DSGVTQTPKHLITATGQRVTLRCSPRSGDLSVYWYQQSLDQGLQFLIQYYNGEERAKGNILERFSAQQFPDLHSELNLSSLELGDSALYFCASSVVVGGSTDTQYFGPGTRLTVL.

The CDR3 sequence: CASSSIAKSTDTQYF. CDR3 DNA: TGTGCCAGCAGCAGTATCGCGAAGAGCACAGATACGCAGTATTTT. This chain connects TRBV11-1 to TRBJ2-3; D not certain. V was cut by 5 bases and J by 0 bases, with 12 bases left in between. The CDR3 spans 15 residues. CDR1 SGHAT and CDR2 FQDESV come from the germline V gene (reference sequence). The variable domain in full, with the rest retrieved from reference TRBV11-1 and TRBJ2-3, is EAEVAQSPRYKITEKSQAVAFWCDPISGHATLYWYRQILGQGPELLVQFQDESVVDDSQLPKDRFSAERLKGVDSTLKIQPAELGDSAMYLCASSSIAKSTDTQYFGPGTRLTVL.

The gene calls are TRBV28 and TRBJ2-3; D unclear. The CDR3 contains 10 residues. Germline assignment: CDR1 MDHEN and CDR2 SYDVKM. The V end lost 3 bases, the J end lost 6 bases, and 1 base lay between the germline ends. The CDR3 region is CASSFDTQYF. The CDR3 coding sequence is TGTGCCAGCAGTTTCGATACGCAGTATTTT.

The rearrangement joins TRBV5-4 to TRBJ1-2; the match to TRBD1 covers 9 bases. CDR3 length: 14 residues. Germline CDR1 SGHNT, CDR2 YYREEE (reference sequence). V lost 1 base and J lost 7; bases outside the gene matches: 5. The CDR3 region is CASSLRDRVRGYTF. CDR3 in DNA: TGTGCCAGCAGCTTGAGGGACAGGGTTCGTGGCTACACCTTC.

This clone occurred a few times. The chain links TRBV6-1 to TRBJ1-2, with D possibly TRBD1 on 5 matching bases. The CDR3 runs 14 residues. Germline V gives CDR1 MNHNS, CDR2 SASEGT. V was cut by 3 bases and J by 8 bases, with 16 bases left in between. The chain's CDR3 is CASSELGNQGGYTF. CDR3 nucleotides: TGTGCCAGCAGTGAGCTGGGGAATCAGGGAGGCTACACCTTC.

This chain uses TRBV19 with TRBJ2-2; D not resolved. The V end was cut by 0 bases, the J end by 0 bases, with 11 bases between. Germline V gene data show CDR1 as LNHDA and CDR2 as SQIVND (reference sequence). The CDR3 length is 17 residues. The DNA of the CDR3 is TGTGCCAGTAGTATAGATGCGGAGTTCGCGAACACCGGGGAGCTGTTTTTT. This translates into CASSIDAEFANTGELFF.